The 14 T cell receptor beta chains below all came from one sample that was sequenced in a study of T cell repertoires in cytomegalovirus infection. TCRdb independently ran MiXCR on the reads; one entry per CDR3 protein. The sample contains 300,000 to 450,000 distinct CDR3 sequences, 15% to 20% of which appear only once. Specimen: PBMCs. These receptors were taken from a human donor in good health (CMV status not recorded). Some clones in this sample may be carry-over from other donors' samples.

This clonotype has only a few counts. DNA of the CDR3: TGCGCCAGCAGCCAAGATCTAGGACTTGTCTACGAGCAGTACTTC. This gives the protein CASSQDLGLVYEQYF. This sequence joins TRBV4-3 and TRBJ2-7; tentative D call: TRBD2 (5 bases). Germline values: CDR1 LGHNA, CDR2 YSLEER. This CDR3 has 15 amino acids. V lost 0 bases to trimming and J lost 3 bases, with 12 bases between them.

The rearrangement links TRBV15 to TRBJ2-1; D gene uncertain. CDR3 length equals 12 residues. Trimming stripped 0 bases from V and 16 bases from J, with 13 bases between. Germline loops: CDR1 LNHNV, CDR2 YYDKDF (reference sequence). CDR3 amino acids: CATSREGRARFF. In DNA, the CDR3 is TGTGCCACCAGCAGAGAAGGCAGAGCCCGCTTCTTC. Variable domain in full (rest from reference TRBV15 and TRBJ2-1): DAMVIQNPRYQVTQFGKPVTLSCSQTLNHNVMYWYQQKSSQAPKLLFHYYDKDFNNEADTPDNFQSRRPNTSFCFLDIRSPGLGDTAMYLCATSREGRARFFGPGTRLTVL.

This clonotype was recorded at least ten times. The chain is built from TRBV12-3 or TRBV12-4 and TRBJ1-1, with D possibly TRBD1 on 5 matching bases. This CDR3 is built from 14 residues. The V gene lost 7 bases and the J gene lost 0 bases, with 12 bases spanning the gap. CDR3 sequence (DNA): TGTGCCAGCACTCTGACAGCGATGAACACTGAAGCTTTCTTT. As protein: CASTLTAMNTEAFF.

A few counts support this clonotype. The junction differs from germline at one of its ends, possibly a read error. The chain employs TRBV7-9 and TRBJ1-1; 7 nucleotides match TRBD1. The CDR3 runs 13 residues. The germline CDR1 and CDR2 sequences are SEHNR and FQNEAQ (reference sequence). Here the CDR3 DNA reads TGTGCCAGCAGCTCAGGGGGGAACGCTGAAGCTTTCTTT. This sequence encodes CASSSGGNAEAFF.

The sample holds a few counts of this clonotype. The rearrangement uses TRBV28 and TRBJ1-5; the D gene is possibly TRBD1 (6 bases). Deletions cut 6 bases from V and 7 bases from J, with 19 bases between. CDR1 is MDHEN, CDR2 SYDVKM, per germline. The CDR3 is 15 residues long. In DNA, the CDR3 is TGTGCCAGCAGGTCACAGGGTAGTCCCCCCCAGCCCCAGCATTTT. Translation gives CASRSQGSPPQPQHF.

This clonotype was counted a few times. The V and J genes are TRBV3-1 and TRBJ2-2; D unclear. The V end lost 0 bases, the J end lost 8 bases, and 10 bases lay between the germline ends. Germline loops: CDR1 LGHDT, CDR2 YNNKEL (reference sequence). The CDR3 is 14 amino acids. CDR3 amino acids: CASSQDVTGGELFF. In DNA form, the CDR3 reads TGTGCCAGCAGCCAAGATGTAACTGGAGGGGAGCTGTTTTTT.

This clonotype was counted many times. This chain joins TRBV7-9 and TRBJ2-3, with 8 bases fitting TRBD1. Trimming cost V 1 base and J 1 base; bases outside gene matches: 7. Germline V gene lookup returns CDR1 SEHNR and CDR2 FQNEAQ (reference sequence). CDR3 size: 17 residues. The CDR3 DNA reads TGTGCCAGCAGCTTAGACCCGACAGGGGATGGCACAGATACGCAGTATTTT. Its protein is CASSLDPTGDGTDTQYF.

The table lists this clonotype with a few counts. CDR3 nucleotide sequence: TGTGCCAGCAGGGCAGGGGCACTCGGCTACACCTTC. The encoded protein is CASRAGALGYTF. The chain recombines TRBV12-3 or TRBV12-4 with TRBJ1-2, with D maybe TRBD1 (6 bases). V was cut by 6 bases and J by 8 bases, with 13 bases left in between. This CDR3 region has 12 residues.

This clonotype was seen repeatedly, ten times or more. The chain joins TRBV7-2 to TRBJ2-7; no clear D gene. Germline V gene sequence: CDR1 SGHTA, CDR2 FQGNSA. V lost 0 bases and J 0 bases, leaving 6 bases between the germline ends. The CDR3 has 14 amino acids. The CDR3 spells CASSLAFSSYEQYF. For the CDR3, the DNA is TGTGCCAGCAGCTTAGCTTTCAGCTCCTACGAGCAGTACTTC.

In this sample, this clonotype turned up many times. The CDR3 loop is CASSSPPWTSGGPFQETQYF. DNA of the CDR3: TGTGCCAGCAGCTCCCCCCCCTGGACTAGCGGGGGGCCCTTTCAAGAGACCCAGTACTTC. The gene calls are TRBV7-2 and TRBJ2-5, with 14 positions matching TRBD2. The junction had 15 bases not matched to a gene; V was cut back by 4 bases and J by 2 bases. In germline, CDR1 is SGHTA, CDR2 FQGNSA. The CDR3 is 20 amino acids.

This clonotype was counted only a few times. The genes are TRBV28 and TRBJ1-4, with TRBD1 as a possible D gene (6 bases). The V and J ends lost 5 bases and 5 bases respectively, with 15 bases between them. This CDR3 comprises 15 residues. Germline CDR1 MDHEN, CDR2 SYDVKM. The CDR3 loop is CASSVRGWVNEKLFF. In DNA form, the CDR3 reads TGTGCCAGCAGTGTCAGGGGCTGGGTAAATGAAAAACTGTTTTTT.

This clonotype has at least ten counts. The rearrangement uses TRBV7-2 and TRBJ2-4, with D perhaps assigned TRBD1 or TRBD2 (5 bases each). Germline assignment: CDR1 SGHTA and CDR2 FQGNSA. There are 15 residues in the CDR3. V lost 5 bases and J lost 7, with 18 bases in between. The CDR3 protein is CASSPPGASPNIQYF. Here the CDR3 DNA reads TGTGCCAGCAGCCCCCCCGGGGCCTCCCCCAACATTCAGTACTTC.

This clonotype was seen at least ten times. CDR3 DNA sequence: TGTGCCAGCAGCGGCCGTTACTACGAGCAGTACTTC. Its protein product is CASSGRYYEQYF. The chain couples TRBV19 to TRBJ2-7; D perhaps matches TRBD2 (5 bases). V was shortened by 9 bases and J by 3 bases, with 12 bases between the two germline ends. CDR3 length: 12 residues. The V gene's germline CDR1 is LNHDA and CDR2 SQIVND (reference sequence).

This clonotype occurred many times. V usage is TRBV7-2 and J usage is TRBJ2-7; no clear D. The V and J ends lost 1 base and 6 bases respectively, with 16 bases between them. The germline V gene has CDR1 SGHTA and CDR2 FQGNSA. The CDR3 has 15 residues. The CDR3 protein is CASSLESFPSAEQYF. The CDR3 DNA reads TGTGCCAGCAGCTTAGAGAGTTTTCCATCAGCCGAGCAGTACTTC.